One sample yielded the 9 T cell receptor beta chains listed below, sequenced in a study of Graves' ophthalmopathy and Graves' hyperthyroidism (dated by TCRdb to the late 2010s). TCRdb names Illumina HiSeq 2000 as the instrument used. For repertoire sequencing, TCR beta CDR3 regions were amplified from RNA transcripts. HTBI primers and the Qiagen OneStep RT-PCR kit were used in a first-round RT-PCR, which was followed by a second-round multiplex PCR, size selection and purification. Using fastp trimming at Q25 and MiXCR clonotype assembly, TCRdb reanalyzed the public sequencing data and kept in-frame beta chains. Each record represents a unique CDR3 protein, reported with the most common genes and DNA among its rows. For this sample there are 450,000 to 600,000 distinct CDR3 sequences; approximately 35% appear just once. The ten largest clonotypes hold over 3.5% of the sample. The sequencing sample was made of peripheral blood or thyroid tissue (not recorded which). Receptors originate from an adult man with Graves' hyperthyroidism.

This clonotype was recorded at least ten times. The rearrangement uses TRBV6-5 and TRBJ2-7; 7 bases map to TRBD1. This CDR3 is built from 14 residues. From germline, CDR1 is MNHEY and CDR2 SVGAGI. Trimming took 6 bases from V and 6 from J; bases not matched to a gene: 11. The CDR3 loop reads CASSTGQSVREQYF. The CDR3 nucleotides are TGTGCCAGCAGCACGGGACAGAGCGTACGCGAGCAGTACTTC.

The genes are TRBV25-1 and TRBJ1-3, with D possibly TRBD1 on 5 matching bases. Trimming removed 4 bases from V and 3 bases from J, with 16 bases in between. Per the germline V gene, CDR1 is MGHDK and CDR2 is SYGVNS. The CDR3 sequence is 16 residues long. DNA for the CDR3: TGTGCCAGCAGTGCTAGAGCCGGGGGTGGTGGAAACACCATATATTTT. This codes for CASSARAGGGGNTIYF.

The sample holds many counts of this clonotype. The chain employs TRBV10-1 and TRBJ2-2; no reliable D call. Germline CDR1 and CDR2: WNHNN and SYGVQD (reference sequence). The CDR3 has 15 amino acids. Trimming removed 2 bases from V and 0 bases from J, with 7 bases in between. CDR3 nucleotide sequence: TGCGCCAGCAGTGAGGTAGTTTCGAACACCGGGGAGCTGTTTTTT. This sequence encodes CASSEVVSNTGELFF.

Concerning this clonotype itself: A much larger clone is a single base away; this may be a read error. V gene TRBV25-1 combines with J gene TRBJ2-5; D gene unclear. This CDR3 comprises 12 residues. Per the germline V gene, CDR1 is MGHDK and CDR2 is SYGVNS. The CDR3 DNA is TGTGCCGGCAGTTATGATCGGAGTCCCCAGTACTTC. It codes for CAGSYDRSPQYF.

In regard to this clonotype: A clone one base away is much larger, so this may be a read error. The V call is TRBV12-3 or TRBV12-4, the J call TRBJ1-2; 8 bases fit TRBD1. The CDR3 is 18 amino acids. The CDR3 nucleotides read TGTGCCGGCAGTTTAGCAGGACAGGGTTTGGGGGTAAACTATGGCTACACCTTC. This codes for CAGSLAGQGLGVNYGYTF.

V gene TRBV6-1 combines with J gene TRBJ1-6; D unresolved. Germline lookup yields CDR1 MNHNS and CDR2 SASEGT. The CDR3 sequence is 16 residues long. The V end lost 2 bases, the J end lost 0 bases, and 8 bases lay between the germline ends. CDR3 in amino acids: CASSEYGSSYNSPLHF. The CDR3 nucleotides read TGTGCCAGCAGTGAATACGGGAGCTCCTATAATTCACCCCTCCACTTT.

The sample holds many counts of this clonotype. This sequence joins TRBV10-1 and TRBJ2-7; D uncertain. Germline V gene sequence: CDR1 WNHNN, CDR2 SYGVQD (reference sequence). This CDR3 contains 13 residues. V was trimmed by 2 bases and J by 4 bases, leaving 9 bases between them. The chain's CDR3 is CASSEELGYEQYF. DNA for the CDR3: TGCGCCAGCAGTGAGGAGCTAGGGTACGAGCAGTACTTC.

This clonotype was observed a few times. V and J are TRBV7-9 and TRBJ2-7; D gene ambiguous. The DNA end favors TRBJ2-5, so the J call may be wrong. Germline CDR1 is SEHNR and CDR2 is FQNEAQ (reference sequence). The CDR3 is 13 amino acids. Written as DNA, the CDR3 is TGTGCCAGCAGCTCAATGGCCGGGGAGACCCAGTACTTC. The encoded protein is CASSSMAGETQYF.

This clonotype was recorded at least ten times. This rearrangement joins TRBV12-3 or TRBV12-4 to TRBJ2-2; 9 nucleotides line up with TRBD1. Unmatched junction bases numbered 8, after V lost 5 bases and J lost 4 bases. CDR3 length: 16 amino acids. The DNA for the CDR3 is TGTGCCAGCAGTCCCCGGGACAGGGCCGTCACCGGGGAGCTGTTTTTT. Translating it yields CASSPRDRAVTGELFF.